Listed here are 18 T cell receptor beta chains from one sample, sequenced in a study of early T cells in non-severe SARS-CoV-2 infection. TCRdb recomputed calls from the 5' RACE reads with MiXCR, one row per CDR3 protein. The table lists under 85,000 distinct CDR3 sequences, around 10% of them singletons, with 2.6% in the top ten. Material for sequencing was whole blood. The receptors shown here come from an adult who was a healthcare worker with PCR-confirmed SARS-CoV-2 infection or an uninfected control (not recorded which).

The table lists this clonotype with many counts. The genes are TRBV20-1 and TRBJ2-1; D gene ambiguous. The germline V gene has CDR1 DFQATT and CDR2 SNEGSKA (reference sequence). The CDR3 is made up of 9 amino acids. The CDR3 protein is CSPLGEQFF. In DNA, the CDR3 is TGCAGCCCTCTAGGTGAGCAGTTCTTC.

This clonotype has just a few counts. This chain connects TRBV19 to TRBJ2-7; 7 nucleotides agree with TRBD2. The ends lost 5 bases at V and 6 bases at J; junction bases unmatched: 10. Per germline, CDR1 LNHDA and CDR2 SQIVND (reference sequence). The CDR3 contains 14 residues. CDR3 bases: TGTGCCAGTAGTGCCCTAGCGGAACCCCGCGAGCAGTACTTC. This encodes CASSALAEPREQYF.

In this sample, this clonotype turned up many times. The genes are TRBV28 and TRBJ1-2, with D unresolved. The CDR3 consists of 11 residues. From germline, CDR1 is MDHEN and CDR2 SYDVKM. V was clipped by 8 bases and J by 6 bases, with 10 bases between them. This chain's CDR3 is CASLARDGYTF. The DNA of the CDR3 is TGTGCCAGCCTTGCCCGGGATGGCTACACCTTC.

The CDR3 DNA reads as TGTGCCAGCAGCCGAATAGCGGGGGTTACCACAGATACGCAGTATTTT. Its protein product is CASSRIAGVTTDTQYF. This chain links TRBV3-1 with TRBJ2-3; TRBD2 agrees at 9 bases. The trim removed 4 bases at V and 2 bases at J, leaving 7 bases unmatched. In germline, CDR1 is LGHDT, CDR2 YNNKEL (reference sequence). The CDR3 totals 16 residues.

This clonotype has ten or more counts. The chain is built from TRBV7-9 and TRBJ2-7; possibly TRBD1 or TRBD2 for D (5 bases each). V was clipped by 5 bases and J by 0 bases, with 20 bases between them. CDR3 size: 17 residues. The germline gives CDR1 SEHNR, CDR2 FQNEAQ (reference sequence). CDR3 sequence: CASSPRPGTVSSYEQYF. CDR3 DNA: TGTGCCAGCAGCCCCCGCCCCGGGACGGTAAGCTCCTACGAGCAGTACTTC.

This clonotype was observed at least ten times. CDR3 in DNA: TGTGCCAGCAGTGCTAACTTGAAGGTCCAGGGGACTAACACAGATACGCAGTATTTT. Translating gives CASSANLKVQGTNTDTQYF. The chain combines TRBV28 with TRBJ2-3; a weak D match, TRBD2 (7 bases). The V and J ends lost 5 bases and 2 bases respectively, with 26 bases between them. The CDR3 covers 19 residues. Per germline, CDR1 MDHEN and CDR2 SYDVKM. The full variable domain, rest sourced from reference TRBV28 and TRBJ2-3, is DVKVTQSSRYLVKRTGEKVFLECVQDMDHENMFWYRQDPGLGLRLIYFSYDVKMKEKGDIPEGYSVSREKKERFSLILESASTNQTSMYLCASSANLKVQGTNTDTQYFGPGTRLTVL.

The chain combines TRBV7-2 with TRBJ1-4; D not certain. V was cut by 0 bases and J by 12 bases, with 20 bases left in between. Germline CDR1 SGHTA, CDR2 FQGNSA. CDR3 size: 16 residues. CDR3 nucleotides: TGTGCCAGCAGCTTAGCCGTTTGGCCGTTGCGGAATGAACTGTTTTTT. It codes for CASSLAVWPLRNELFF. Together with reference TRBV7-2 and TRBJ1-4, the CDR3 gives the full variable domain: GAGVSQSPSNKVTEKGKDVELRCDPISGHTALYWYRQSLGQGLEFLIYFQGNSAPDKSGLPSDRFSAERTGGSVSTLTIQRTQQEDSAVYLCASSLAVWPLRNELFFGSGTQLSVL.

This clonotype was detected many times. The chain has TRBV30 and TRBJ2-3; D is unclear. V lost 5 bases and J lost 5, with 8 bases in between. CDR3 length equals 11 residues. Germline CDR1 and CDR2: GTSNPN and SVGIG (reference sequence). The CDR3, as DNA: TGTGCCTGGGGTAAATTAGATACGCAGTATTTT. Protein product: CAWGKLDTQYF.

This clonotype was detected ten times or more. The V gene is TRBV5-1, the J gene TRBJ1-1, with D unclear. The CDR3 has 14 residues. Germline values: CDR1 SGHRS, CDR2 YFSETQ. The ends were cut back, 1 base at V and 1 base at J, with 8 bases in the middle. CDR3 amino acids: CASSLPSGNTEAFF. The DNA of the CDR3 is TGCGCCAGCAGCTTGCCCTCAGGGAACACTGAAGCTTTCTTT.

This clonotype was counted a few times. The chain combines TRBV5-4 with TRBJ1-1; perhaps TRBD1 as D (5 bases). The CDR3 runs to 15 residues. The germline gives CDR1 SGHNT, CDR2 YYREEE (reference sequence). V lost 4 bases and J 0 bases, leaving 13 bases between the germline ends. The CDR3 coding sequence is TGTGCCAGCAGCCCGGAACAGGCCCTGAACACTGAAGCTTTCTTT. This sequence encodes CASSPEQALNTEAFF.

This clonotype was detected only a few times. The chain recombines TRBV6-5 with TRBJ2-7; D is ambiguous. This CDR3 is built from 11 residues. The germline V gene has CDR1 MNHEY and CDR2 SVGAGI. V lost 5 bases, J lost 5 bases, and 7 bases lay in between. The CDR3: CASSTVNEQYF. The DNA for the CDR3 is TGTGCCAGCAGTACCGTCAACGAGCAGTACTTC.

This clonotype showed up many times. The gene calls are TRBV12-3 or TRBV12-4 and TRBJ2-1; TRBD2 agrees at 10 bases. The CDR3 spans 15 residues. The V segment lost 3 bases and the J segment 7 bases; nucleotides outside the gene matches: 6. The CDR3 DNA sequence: TGTGCCAGCAGTTTCCCTAGCGGGGGTCTTAATGAGCAGTTCTTC. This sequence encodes CASSFPSGGLNEQFF.

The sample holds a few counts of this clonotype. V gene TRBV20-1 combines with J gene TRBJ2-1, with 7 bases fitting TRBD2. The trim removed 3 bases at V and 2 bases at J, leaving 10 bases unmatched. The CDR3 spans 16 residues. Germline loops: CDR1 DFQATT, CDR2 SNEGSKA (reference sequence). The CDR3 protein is CSARRPASGTYNEQFF. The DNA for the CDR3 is TGCAGTGCTAGGCGGCCAGCTAGCGGAACCTACAATGAGCAGTTCTTC.

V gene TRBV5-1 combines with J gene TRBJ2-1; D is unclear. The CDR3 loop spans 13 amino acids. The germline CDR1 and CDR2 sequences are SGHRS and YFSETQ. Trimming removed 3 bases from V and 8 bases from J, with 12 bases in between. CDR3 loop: CASSSVQTDEQFF. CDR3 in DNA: TGCGCCAGCAGCTCCGTCCAAACCGATGAGCAGTTCTTC.

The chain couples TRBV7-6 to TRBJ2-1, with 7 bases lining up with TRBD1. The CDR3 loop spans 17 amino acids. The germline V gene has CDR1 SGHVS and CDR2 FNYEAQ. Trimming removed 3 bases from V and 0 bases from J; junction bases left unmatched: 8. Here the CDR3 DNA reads TGTGCCAGCAGCTTTCTCGGGACAGACTACTCCTACAATGAGCAGTTCTTC. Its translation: CASSFLGTDYSYNEQFF.

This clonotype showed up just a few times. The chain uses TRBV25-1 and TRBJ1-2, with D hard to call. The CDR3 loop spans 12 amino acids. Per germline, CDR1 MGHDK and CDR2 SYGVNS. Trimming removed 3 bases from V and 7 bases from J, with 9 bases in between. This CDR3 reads CASSDAFAGYTF. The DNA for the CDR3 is TGTGCCAGCAGTGATGCGTTCGCTGGCTACACCTTC.

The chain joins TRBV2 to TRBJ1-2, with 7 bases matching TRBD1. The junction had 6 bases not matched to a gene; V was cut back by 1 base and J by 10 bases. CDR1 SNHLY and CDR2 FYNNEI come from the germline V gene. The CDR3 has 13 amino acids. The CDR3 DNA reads TGTGCCAGCAGTGAAGTAAGGGGGCCGATCTACACCTTC. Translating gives CASSEVRGPIYTF.

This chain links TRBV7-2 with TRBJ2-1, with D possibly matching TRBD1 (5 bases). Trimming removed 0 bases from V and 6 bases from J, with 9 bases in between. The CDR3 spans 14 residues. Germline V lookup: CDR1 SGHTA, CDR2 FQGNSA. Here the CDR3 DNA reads TGTGCCAGCAGCTTAGCGGGGCATATCAATGAGCAGTTCTTC. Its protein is CASSLAGHINEQFF.